A single sample is the source of the 20 T cell receptor beta chains below, sequenced in a study of T cell changes during pregnancy in multiple sclerosis. The method was immunoSEQ multiplex PCR; TCRdb's version includes in-frame clones alone and lacks a portion of them. The table has fewer than 150,000 clones, 90% to 96% seen once. The sample here was peripheral blood, taken after pregnancy. The receptors here all came from a female donor with multiple sclerosis, enrolled in a pregnancy study.

The chain joins TRBV21-1 to TRBJ2-3; the table's D call, TRBD2, has no DNA check behind it. TRBV21-1 is described as a pseudogene. The length of the CDR3 is 15 residues. CDR3 sequence (DNA): TGTGCCAGCAGCAAGGGACTAGTGTTGACAGATACGCAGTATTTT. Amino acid sequence: CASSKGLVLTDTQYF.

This clone was seen once. The chain combines TRBV7-2 with TRBJ2-1, with D tentatively TRBD2 (7 bases). In germline, CDR1 is SGHTA, CDR2 FQGNSA. The V end lost 2 bases, the J end lost 8 bases, and 25 bases lay between the germline ends. CDR3 size: 18 residues. CDR3 nucleotide sequence: TGTGCCAGCAGCTTAACCCCCAGTCGGGGGGCGCTTATACATGAGCAGTTCTTC. Its translation: CASSLTPSRGALIHEQFF. Full variable domain (rest looked up from reference TRBV7-2 and TRBJ2-1): GAGVSQSPSNKVTEKGKDVELRCDPISGHTALYWYRQSLGQGLEFLIYFQGNSAPDKSGLPSDRFSAERTGGSVSTLTIQRTQQEDSAVYLCASSLTPSRGALIHEQFFGPGTRLTVL.

As DNA, the CDR3 is TGTGCCAGCAGTCTCCGGGACTCTAATCAGCCCCAGCATTTT. The encoded protein is CASSLRDSNQPQHF. V and J are TRBV27 and TRBJ1-5; D might be TRBD1 (5 bases). The CDR3 is 14 amino acids. Germline lookup yields CDR1 MNHEY and CDR2 SMNVEV (reference sequence). V lost 5 bases, J lost 4 bases, and 12 bases lay in between.

The V gene is TRBV9, the J gene TRBJ2-1; weak D call: TRBD1 (5 bases). Trimming pared 0 bases from V and 0 bases from J, leaving 13 bases between. The CDR3 has 17 amino acids. The V gene's germline CDR1 is SGDLS and CDR2 YYNGEE. CDR3 nucleotide sequence: TGTGCCAGCAGCGTAGGGGGCATGGGGATCTCCTACAATGAGCAGTTCTTC. This gives the protein CASSVGGMGISYNEQFF.

This clone was seen just once. V gene TRBV28 combines with J gene TRBJ1-3; 8 bases align to TRBD1. Per germline, CDR1 MDHEN and CDR2 SYDVKM. V shed 3 bases and J 3 bases; nucleotides not matched to a gene: 7. The CDR3 has 16 residues. CDR3 sequence: CASSFSDRVRGNTIYF. The CDR3 DNA sequence: TGTGCCAGCAGTTTTTCGGACAGGGTTCGTGGAAACACCATATATTTT.

The count of this clone is one. The chain links TRBV14 to TRBJ1-2, with D tentatively TRBD1 (6 bases). V lost 0 bases and J lost 14, with 16 bases in between. Per germline, CDR1 SGHDN and CDR2 FVKESK. This CDR3 comprises 13 residues. In DNA form, the CDR3 reads TGTGCCAGCAGCCAAGATCTCGGCGGGGGGCGTACCTTC. It encodes CASSQDLGGGRTF. Looking up the rest from reference TRBV14 and TRBJ1-2 gives the full variable domain: EAGVTQFPSHSVIEKGQTVTLRCDPISGHDNLYWYRRVMGKEIKFLLHFVKESKQDESGMPNNRFLAERTGGTYSTLKVQPAELEDSGVYFCASSQDLGGGRTFGSGTRLTVV.

This chain links TRBV11-3 with TRBJ2-1; D is perhaps TRBD1 (6 bases). V lost 4 bases to trimming and J lost 8 bases, with 6 bases between them. Per germline, CDR1 SGHNT and CDR2 YENEEA. The CDR3 covers 11 residues. The CDR3 protein is CASSSGDEQFF. CDR3 sequence (DNA): TGTGCCAGCAGCTCAGGGGATGAGCAGTTCTTC.

J is TRBJ2-3 and V is TRBV28, with D possibly matching TRBD1 (5 bases). Trimming cost V 8 bases and J 6 bases, with 18 bases left between them. The CDR3 spans 14 residues. CDR1 and CDR2 (germline): MDHEN, SYDVKM. The CDR3 region is CASGRQGNRDTQYF. Written as DNA, the CDR3 is TGTGCCAGCGGGCGGCAGGGTAACAGGGATACGCAGTATTTT. The entire variable domain, with the rest obtained from reference TRBV28 and TRBJ2-3, is as follows: DVKVTQSSRYLVKRTGEKVFLECVQDMDHENMFWYRQDPGLGLRLIYFSYDVKMKEKGDIPEGYSVSREKKERFSLILESASTNQTSMYLCASGRQGNRDTQYFGPGTRLTVL.

V usage is TRBV6-1 and J usage is TRBJ1-5, with 10 bases fitting TRBD1. In germline, CDR1 is MNHNS, CDR2 SASEGT. The junction had 8 bases not matched to a gene; V was cut back by 4 bases and J by 2 bases. This CDR3 has 17 residues. Written as DNA, the CDR3 is TGTGCCAGCAGTGGAGGACAGGGGGGCTATGGCAATCAGCCCCAGCATTTT. Protein: CASSGGQGGYGNQPQHF.

The chain has TRBV7-9 and TRBJ1-1, with 8 bases aligning to TRBD1. CDR3 size: 14 residues. Trimming took 1 base from V and 4 from J; bases not matched to a gene: 2. The V gene's germline CDR1 is SEHNR and CDR2 FQNEAQ (reference sequence). In nucleotides, the CDR3 is TGTGCCAGCAGCTTAGGGACAGGGTCCACTGAAGCTTTCTTT. Translating gives CASSLGTGSTEAFF.

V gene TRBV2 combines with J gene TRBJ2-7; 7 bases agree with TRBD2. The CDR3 totals 14 residues. In germline, CDR1 is SNHLY, CDR2 FYNNEI. With 6 bases clipped from V and 4 bases from J, the junction kept 9 bases outside the gene matches. The CDR3 protein is CASRASGGSYEQYF. CDR3 DNA: TGTGCCAGCAGGGCTAGCGGTGGGAGTTACGAGCAGTACTTC.

For this clone: This sample also contains other DNA sequences that code for the same CDR3. This chain connects TRBV7-2 to TRBJ2-7; TRBD2 is a possible D gene (6 bases). The V gene's germline CDR1 is SGHTA and CDR2 FQGNSA. Trimming took off 3 bases at V and 4 bases at J, with 10 bases between the two ends. This CDR3 is 13 amino acids long. CDR3 region: CASSFSGAYEQYF. The CDR3 coding sequence is TGTGCCAGCAGCTTCTCGGGAGCGTACGAGCAGTACTTC.

The chain links TRBV10-3 to TRBJ1-2; D is possibly TRBD1 (5 bases). V dropped 6 bases and J dropped 4 bases, with 15 bases sitting between them. CDR1 and CDR2 from the germline V gene are ENHRY and SYGVKD. This CDR3 is built from 14 residues. The CDR3 is CAISHTGTRYGYTF. In nucleotides, the CDR3 is TGTGCCATCAGCCACACAGGAACCCGCTATGGCTACACCTTC.

The J gene is TRBJ1-3, the V gene TRBV6-1; TRBD1 agrees at 7 bases. CDR3 size: 16 residues. The germline gives CDR1 MNHNS, CDR2 SASEGT. Germline trimming cut 3 bases from V and 0 bases from J; bases unmatched to any gene: 5. In DNA form, the CDR3 reads TGTGCCAGCAGTGACCTGACAGGGTTCTCTGGAAACACCATATATTTT. Its translation is CASSDLTGFSGNTIYF.

The V gene is TRBV6-5, the J gene TRBJ2-7, with TRBD2 identical over 8 bases. CDR3 length equals 15 residues. CDR1 is MNHEY and CDR2 is SVGAGI in the germline V gene. After removal of 6 bases from V and 4 bases from J, the junction contained 11 bases not matched to a gene. CDR3 loop: CASSRGLALTYEQYF. Written as DNA, the CDR3 is TGTGCCAGCAGCCGAGGACTAGCCCTAACTTACGAGCAGTACTTC.

The chain joins TRBV5-1 to TRBJ1-1; a weak D match, TRBD1 (5 bases). The CDR3 spans 14 residues. The germline V gene has CDR1 SGHRS and CDR2 YFSETQ. Between the trimmed V and J ends, which lost 0 bases and 3 bases, there was a span of 9 bases. The CDR3, as DNA: TGCGCCAGCAGCTTGGGTGGGGCAGACACTGAAGCTTTCTTT. Its translation: CASSLGGADTEAFF.

The CDR3 nucleotides read TGTGCCAGTATACTCCTAGGGGCCGGGGGTGAAGCTTTCTTT. This codes for CASILLGAGGEAFF. This chain connects TRBV19 to TRBJ1-1; perhaps TRBD1 as D (5 bases). The V and J ends lost 7 bases and 7 bases respectively, with 19 bases between them. Germline V gene sequence: CDR1 LNHDA, CDR2 SQIVND (reference sequence). There are 14 residues in the CDR3.

The chain is built from TRBV29-1 and TRBJ2-1, with 13 bases matching TRBD2. Trimming took 7 bases from V and 15 from J; bases not matched to a gene: 15. There are 14 residues in the CDR3. Germline CDR1 is SQVTM and CDR2 is ANQGSEA. CDR3 DNA sequence: TGCAGCGCTTTACTAGCGGGAGGGTCTTCCCGGTCGTTCTTC. Protein: CSALLAGGSSRSFF.

The chain carries TRBV28 and TRBJ1-2; D possibly corresponds to TRBD1 (5 bases). The CDR3 runs to 17 residues. Deletions cut 8 bases from V and 2 bases from J, with 24 bases between. Germline values: CDR1 MDHEN, CDR2 SYDVKM. CDR3 sequence (DNA): TGTGCCAGCCGGAGTTACCACATGACAGACTCAAACTATGGCTACACCTTC. It is translated as CASRSYHMTDSNYGYTF.

The rearrangement uses TRBV21-1 and TRBJ1-1; the table's D call TRBD1 went unverified against the DNA. TRBV21-1 is deemed a pseudogene. The CDR3 extends over 12 amino acids. CDR3 coding DNA: TGTGCCACCTTACAGGGGAACACTGAAGCTTTCTTT. Translation gives CATLQGNTEAFF.